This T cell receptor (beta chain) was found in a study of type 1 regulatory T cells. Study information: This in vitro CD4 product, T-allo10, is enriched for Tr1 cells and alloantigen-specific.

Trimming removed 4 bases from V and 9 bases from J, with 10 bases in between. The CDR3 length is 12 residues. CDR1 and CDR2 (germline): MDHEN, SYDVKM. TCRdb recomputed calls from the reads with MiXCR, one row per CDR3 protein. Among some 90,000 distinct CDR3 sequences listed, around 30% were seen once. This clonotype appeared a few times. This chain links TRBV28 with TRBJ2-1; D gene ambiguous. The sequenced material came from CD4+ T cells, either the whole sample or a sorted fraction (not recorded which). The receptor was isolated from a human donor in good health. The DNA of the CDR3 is TGTGCCAGCAGTTCCCACCGCGTTGAGCAGTTCTTC. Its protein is CASSSHRVEQFF.